One sample yielded the 31 T cell receptor beta chains listed below, sequenced in a study of blood T cell repertoires in COVID-19. Some clones are missing from TCRdb's copy, which holds only in-frame ones; the method was immunoSEQ multiplex PCR. The repertoire holds about 35,000 clones, with around 87% as singletons. Sequenced sample: peripheral blood. The receptors stem from a man older than 75 with active COVID-19.

V is TRBV28 and J is TRBJ1-5; the match to TRBD1 covers 10 bases. Germline CDR1 and CDR2: MDHEN and SYDVKM. The CDR3 has 14 residues. The CDR3 loop reads CVSGTGALNQPQHF. The CDR3 DNA sequence: TGTGTATCCGGGACAGGGGCTTTAAATCAGCCCCAGCATTTT. Full variable domain (rest looked up from reference TRBV28 and TRBJ1-5): DVKVTQSSRYLVKRTGEKVFLECVQDMDHENMFWYRQDPGLGLRLIYFSYDVKMKEKGDIPEGYSVSREKKERFSLILESASTNQTSMYLCVSGTGALNQPQHFGDGTRLSIL.

The chain joins TRBV29-1 to TRBJ2-7; 16 nucleotides match TRBD2. V shed 4 bases and J 4 bases; nucleotides not matched to a gene: 4. CDR1 is SQVTM and CDR2 is ANQGSEA in the germline V gene. CDR3 length: 15 amino acids. Here the CDR3 DNA reads TGCAGCGTTGCCGGGACTAGCGGGAGGGGGTACGAGCAGTACTTC. This translates into CSVAGTSGRGYEQYF.

The gene calls are TRBV28 and TRBJ2-2; 9 bases line up with TRBD2. Trimming at V came to 4 bases and at J to 7 bases, leaving 7 bases not matched to a gene. The CDR3 runs 15 residues. The germline V gene encodes CDR1 MDHEN and CDR2 SYDVKM. The CDR3 is CASSSPAGGIGELFF. CDR3 DNA sequence: TGTGCCAGCAGTTCCCCAGCGGGAGGAATCGGGGAGCTGTTTTTT.

This clone occurred once. The rearrangement joins TRBV2 to TRBJ2-5; 7 bases match TRBD1. Losses at the gene ends were 4 bases for V and 4 bases for J; bases not matched to a gene: 12. Looked up from germline, CDR1 is SNHLY and CDR2 is FYNNEI. This CDR3 contains 16 residues. CDR3 in DNA: TGTGCCAGCAGTGGGGGTTTTGAGGGGGCAGGAGAGACCCAGTACTTC. Its protein product is CASSGGFEGAGETQYF.

J is TRBJ1-2 and V is TRBV4-1, with D perhaps matching TRBD1 (6 bases). Trimming took off 2 bases at V and 3 bases at J, with 10 bases between the two ends. Germline lookup yields CDR1 MGHRA and CDR2 YSYEKL. The CDR3 has 14 amino acids. CDR3 sequence (DNA): TGCGCCAGCAGCCAAACGGGGGGGCACTATGGCTACACCTTC. The encoded protein is CASSQTGGHYGYTF.

The chain is built from TRBV6-5 and TRBJ1-6; 7 bases are shared with TRBD1. V shed 2 bases and J 8 bases; nucleotides not matched to a gene: 9. This CDR3 comprises 16 residues. Germline assignment: CDR1 MNHEY and CDR2 SVGAGI. CDR3 in amino acids: CASSYQGDRAYSPLHF. The CDR3 DNA follows: TGTGCCAGCAGTTACCAAGGTGACAGGGCGTATTCACCCCTCCACTTT.

V usage is TRBV3-1 (or the pseudogene TRBV3-2) and J usage is TRBJ2-1; 7 nucleotides agree with TRBD2. CDR3 length: 18 amino acids. CDR1 and CDR2 from the germline V gene are LGHDT and YNNKEL (reference sequence). Trimming at V came to 0 bases and at J to 0 bases, leaving 8 bases not matched to a gene. The DNA of the CDR3 is TGTGCCAGCAGCCAAGATAGTCCAGCGGGGAGCTCCTACAATGAGCAGTTCTTC. Translating it yields CASSQDSPAGSSYNEQFF.

This chain links TRBV30 with TRBJ2-7, with D tentatively TRBD2 (5 bases). CDR3 length equals 13 residues. CDR1 and CDR2 (germline): GTSNPN, SVGIG (reference sequence). Trimming cost V 2 bases and J 7 bases, with 15 bases left between them. CDR3 sequence: CAWSPRTVGEQYF. The DNA of the CDR3 is TGTGCCTGGAGTCCTAGGACTGTGGGGGAGCAGTACTTC. The variable domain in full, with the rest retrieved from reference TRBV30 and TRBJ2-7, is SQTIHQWPATLVQPVGSPLSLECTVEGTSNPNLYWYRQAAGRGLQLLFYSVGIGQISSEVPQNLSASRPQDRQFILSSKKLLLSDSGFYLCAWSPRTVGEQYFGPGTRLTVT.

This chain links TRBV18 with TRBJ2-7; a possible D gene is TRBD2 (6 bases). This CDR3 has 13 amino acids. Germline V gene sequence: CDR1 KGHSH, CDR2 LQKENI. V was shortened by 6 bases and J by 7 bases, with 16 bases between the two germline ends. The CDR3 sequence: CASSEVLAGEQYF. CDR3 in DNA: TGTGCCAGCTCCGAGGTCCTCGCGGGGGAGCAGTACTTC.

This rearrangement joins TRBV19 to TRBJ2-7; 8 nucleotides match TRBD1. Germline loops: CDR1 LNHDA, CDR2 SQIVND (reference sequence). The V gene end was trimmed by 5 bases and the J gene end by 3 bases; junction bases not matched to a gene: 9. The CDR3 extends over 15 amino acids. The CDR3 loop is CASSHPGQASYEQYF. Written as DNA, the CDR3 is TGTGCCAGTAGTCACCCGGGACAGGCAAGCTACGAGCAGTACTTC.

The V call is TRBV2, the J call TRBJ2-7; 8 nucleotides agree with TRBD2. The CDR3 extends over 14 amino acids. J lost 6 bases, V lost 5 bases, and 9 bases had no gene match. The germline V gene has CDR1 SNHLY and CDR2 FYNNEI. CDR3 in amino acids: CASSPTGGVGEQYF. DNA for the CDR3: TGTGCCAGCAGTCCAACGGGAGGGGTGGGCGAGCAGTACTTC.

This clone has a handful of counts. The J gene is TRBJ2-7, the V gene TRBV7-2, with D tentatively TRBD1 (6 bases). The CDR3 sequence is 16 residues long. V shed 0 bases and J shed 1 base, with 13 bases lying between them. Germline V gives CDR1 SGHTA, CDR2 FQGNSA. The chain's CDR3 is CASSLALQGPSYEQYF. The DNA of the CDR3 is TGTGCCAGCAGCTTAGCGTTGCAGGGGCCTTCCTACGAGCAGTACTTC.

The rearrangement uses TRBV27 and TRBJ1-5; no reliable D call. CDR3 length: 14 residues. Trimming left V 3 bases short and J 4 bases short, with 10 bases between. CDR1 is MNHEY and CDR2 is SMNVEV in the germline V gene (reference sequence). The CDR3 loop is CASSLRGGNQPQHF. The CDR3 DNA is TGTGCCAGCAGTTTGCGGGGAGGGAATCAGCCCCAGCATTTT.

The V gene is TRBV7-9, the J gene TRBJ2-1, with a weak D call TRBD2 (6 bases). Trimming took 4 bases from V and 2 from J, leaving 12 bases between them. Germline CDR1 and CDR2: SEHNR and FQNEAQ (reference sequence). The CDR3 extends over 15 amino acids. The CDR3 loop is CASSSLSGTYNEQFF. CDR3 nucleotides: TGTGCCAGCAGCTCCCTTAGCGGTACCTACAATGAGCAGTTCTTC.

The genes are TRBV12-3 or TRBV12-4 and TRBJ1-5, with D perhaps TRBD1 (6 bases). The CDR3 spans 13 residues. Between the trimmed V and J ends, which lost 4 bases and 3 bases, there was a span of 7 bases. The chain's CDR3 is CASSSGVNQPQHF. Here the CDR3 DNA reads TGTGCCAGCAGTTCAGGGGTCAATCAGCCCCAGCATTTT.

The CDR3 coding sequence is TGTGCCAGCAGTTTATCGGGAGTCGAGCAGTACTTC. Amino acids: CASSLSGVEQYF. This rearrangement joins TRBV27 to TRBJ2-7; tentative D call: TRBD2 (5 bases). Germline CDR1 MNHEY, CDR2 SMNVEV (reference sequence). CDR3 length: 12 residues. Trimming removed 0 bases from V and 6 bases from J, with 6 bases in between.

The chain joins TRBV7-2 to TRBJ2-2; TRBD2 matches at 8 bases. This CDR3 comprises 16 residues. Looked up from germline, CDR1 is SGHTA and CDR2 is FQGNSA. The J segment lost 3 bases and the V segment lost 5 bases, leaving 8 bases of the junction unmatched. Here the CDR3 reads CASSQSGSGYTGELFF. The DNA of the CDR3 is TGTGCCAGCAGCCAAAGCGGGAGTGGTTACACCGGGGAGCTGTTTTTT. The whole variable domain, remainder taken from reference TRBV7-2 and TRBJ2-2, is GAGVSQSPSNKVTEKGKDVELRCDPISGHTALYWYRQSLGQGLEFLIYFQGNSAPDKSGLPSDRFSAERTGGSVSTLTIQRTQQEDSAVYLCASSQSGSGYTGELFFGEGSRLTVL.

The chain uses TRBV18 and TRBJ2-1; TRBD1 matches at 12 bases. Germline-derived CDR1 and CDR2 are KGHSH and LQKENI. V lost 5 bases, J lost 6 bases, and 8 bases stayed unmatched. The CDR3 runs 16 residues. The CDR3 loop reads CASSFSGTGGLNEQFF. The DNA of the CDR3 is TGTGCCAGCTCATTCTCCGGGACAGGGGGCCTCAATGAGCAGTTCTTC.

The chain is built from TRBV6-5 and TRBJ2-7, with 9 bases matching TRBD1. This CDR3 has 15 amino acids. Germline lookup yields CDR1 MNHEY and CDR2 SVGAGI. The J segment lost 9 bases and the V segment lost 5 bases, leaving 14 bases of the junction unmatched. The CDR3 sequence: CASSPAGTGSSRQYF. CDR3 in DNA: TGTGCCAGCAGTCCGGCGGGGACAGGGTCCTCTAGGCAGTACTTC.

The V gene is TRBV6-5, the J gene TRBJ2-5, with 9 positions matching TRBD1. The CDR3 is 13 residues long. V lost 2 bases to trimming and J lost 7 bases; unmatched junction nucleotides: 2. CDR1 is MNHEY, CDR2 SVGAGI, per germline. CDR3 nucleotides: TGTGCCAGCAGTTACGGACAGGGGTTGACCCAGTACTTC. Translated: CASSYGQGLTQYF.

The V call is TRBV5-1, the J call TRBJ1-4; no clear D. CDR3 length equals 16 residues. V was clipped by 4 bases and J by 5 bases, with 18 bases between them. Germline V gene data show CDR1 as SGHRS and CDR2 as YFSETQ. CDR3 bases: TGCGCCAGCAGCGCCCGCCCGGGAAGCGAAAATGAAAAACTGTTTTTT. It specifies CASSARPGSENEKLFF. Based on the CDR3 plus reference TRBV5-1 and TRBJ1-4, the full variable domain is KAGVTQTPRYLIKTRGQQVTLSCSPISGHRSVSWYQQTPGQGLQFLFEYFSETQRNKGNFPGRFSGRQFSNSRSEMNVSTLELGDSALYLCASSARPGSENEKLFFGSGTQLSVL.

V and J are TRBV2 and TRBJ2-7; 10 bases align to TRBD2. The V gene end was trimmed by 8 bases and the J gene end by 3 bases; junction bases not matched to a gene: 10. The germline V gene has CDR1 SNHLY and CDR2 FYNNEI. CDR3 length: 15 residues. CDR3 amino acids: CASWLPSGRGYEQYF. DNA for the CDR3: TGTGCCAGCTGGCTACCTAGCGGGAGAGGCTACGAGCAGTACTTC.

The gene calls are TRBV5-1 and TRBJ1-3; 7 nucleotides match TRBD1. Germline V gene data show CDR1 as SGHRS and CDR2 as YFSETQ. With 4 bases clipped from V and 0 bases from J, the junction kept 7 bases outside the gene matches. This CDR3 comprises 16 residues. The CDR3, as DNA: TGCGCCAGCAGCCCGGGACAGTACCTCTCTGGAAACACCATATATTTT. Translated: CASSPGQYLSGNTIYF. The full variable domain, in which reference TRBV5-1 and TRBJ1-3 provide the parts outside the CDR3, is KAGVTQTPRYLIKTRGQQVTLSCSPISGHRSVSWYQQTPGQGLQFLFEYFSETQRNKGNFPGRFSGRQFSNSRSEMNVSTLELGDSALYLCASSPGQYLSGNTIYFGEGSWLTVV.

The chain links TRBV9 to TRBJ2-5, with D possibly being TRBD2 (6 bases). CDR3 length: 16 residues. Deletions cut 3 bases from V and 0 bases from J, with 15 bases between. Germline V lookup: CDR1 SGDLS, CDR2 YYNGEE. The CDR3 sequence: CASSGGASRYQETQYF. The CDR3 DNA reads TGTGCCAGCAGCGGCGGGGCTAGCCGGTACCAAGAGACCCAGTACTTC.

A word on this clone: Compared with germline, one end of the junction differs, possibly owing to a read error. The chain combines TRBV3-1 (or the pseudogene TRBV3-2) with TRBJ2-2, with 12 bases identical to TRBD2. CDR1 is LGHDT, CDR2 YNNKEL, per germline (reference sequence). CDR3 size: 19 residues. This CDR3 reads CPGGRLAGEIFSNTGELFF. The CDR3, as DNA: TGCCCGGGGGGGCGACTAGCGGGAGAAATTTTTTCGAACACCGGGGAGCTGTTTTTT.

The gene calls are TRBV2 and TRBJ2-5; TRBD2 aligns across 12 bases. The CDR3 covers 16 residues. Germline CDR1 reads SNHLY; CDR2 reads FYNNEI. With V trimmed by 5 bases and J by 1 base, 5 bases remained unmatched. CDR3 in amino acids: CASSLAGGRTQETQYF. The DNA of the CDR3 is TGTGCCAGCAGTCTAGCGGGAGGGCGGACCCAAGAGACCCAGTACTTC.

This clone was detected only once. V usage is TRBV2 and J usage is TRBJ2-7; possible D gene TRBD2, 6 bases. Between the trimmed V and J ends, which lost 5 bases and 6 bases, there was a span of 11 bases. CDR1 and CDR2 from the germline V gene are SNHLY and FYNNEI. CDR3 length: 12 residues. Written as DNA, the CDR3 is TGTGCCAGCAGTCTACACGGGGGCGAGCAGTACTTC. The encoded protein is CASSLHGGEQYF. Based on the CDR3 plus reference TRBV2 and TRBJ2-7, the full variable domain is EPEVTQTPSHQVTQMGQEVILRCVPISNHLYFYWYRQILGQKVEFLVSFYNNEISEKSEIFDDQFSVERPDGSNFTLKIRSTKLEDSAMYFCASSLHGGEQYFGPGTRLTVT.

This sequence joins TRBV28 and TRBJ2-7; D not resolved. Germline V gives CDR1 MDHEN, CDR2 SYDVKM. The CDR3 consists of 14 residues. Trimming stripped 10 bases from V and 3 bases from J, with 19 bases between. For the CDR3, the DNA is TGTGCCATCGGCCGGGTACTCAACTACTACGAGCAGTACTTC. Its translation: CAIGRVLNYYEQYF.

The genes are TRBV25-1 and TRBJ2-2, with unresolved D. The CDR3 is made up of 13 amino acids. In germline, CDR1 is MGHDK, CDR2 SYGVNS. V lost 3 bases to trimming and J lost 3 bases, with 5 bases between them. The CDR3 sequence: CASSDAHTGELFF. CDR3 in DNA: TGTGCCAGCAGTGATGCGCACACCGGGGAGCTGTTTTTT.

J is TRBJ2-2 and V is TRBV7-9; D unclear. There are 15 residues in the CDR3. V was pared by 6 bases and J by 3 bases, with 14 bases between. CDR1 is SEHNR and CDR2 is FQNEAQ in the germline V gene (reference sequence). The CDR3 loop is CASSRAAADTGELFF. The CDR3 region has the DNA TGTGCCAGCAGTCGTGCTGCGGCGGACACCGGGGAGCTGTTTTTT.

V usage is TRBV10-3 and J usage is TRBJ2-2; D is possibly TRBD2 (6 bases). Deletions cut 8 bases from V and 5 bases from J, with 27 bases between. Germline-derived CDR1 and CDR2 are ENHRY and SYGVKD. The length of the CDR3 is 18 residues. CDR3 loop: CAIGDWFLSGLATGELFF. The CDR3, as DNA: TGTGCCATCGGGGACTGGTTCTTGTCCGGGCTAGCAACCGGGGAGCTGTTTTTT.